This T cell receptor beta chain was recorded in a study of glioma-infiltrating T cells. Germline assignment: CDR1 MNHEY and CDR2 SMNVEV (reference sequence). The CDR3 length is 16 residues. Comment on this clonotype: The CDR3 does not close with the conserved phenylalanine or tryptophan, likely indicating a read error.

Amplification of TCR alpha and beta CDR3 regions from RNA used iRepertoire nested multiplex PCR. TCRdb itself ran the multiplex PCR reads through MiXCR, one entry per CDR3 protein. The sample records roughly 200,000 distinct CDR3 sequences, approximately 30% being singletons. The clonotype comes from a human donor with low-grade glioma or glioblastoma, undergoing nonglioma brain surgery, or in good health (not recorded which). The sample consisted of glioma tissue, nonneoplastic brain tissue, or PBMCs (not recorded which). The chain has TRBV27 and TRBJ2-1, with 7 positions matching TRBD1. CDR3 sequence reads: CASSLTGLASDNEQFL. The CDR3 coding sequence is TGTGCCAGCAGTTTGACAGGGCTTGCCTCCGACAATGAGCAGTTCCTC.